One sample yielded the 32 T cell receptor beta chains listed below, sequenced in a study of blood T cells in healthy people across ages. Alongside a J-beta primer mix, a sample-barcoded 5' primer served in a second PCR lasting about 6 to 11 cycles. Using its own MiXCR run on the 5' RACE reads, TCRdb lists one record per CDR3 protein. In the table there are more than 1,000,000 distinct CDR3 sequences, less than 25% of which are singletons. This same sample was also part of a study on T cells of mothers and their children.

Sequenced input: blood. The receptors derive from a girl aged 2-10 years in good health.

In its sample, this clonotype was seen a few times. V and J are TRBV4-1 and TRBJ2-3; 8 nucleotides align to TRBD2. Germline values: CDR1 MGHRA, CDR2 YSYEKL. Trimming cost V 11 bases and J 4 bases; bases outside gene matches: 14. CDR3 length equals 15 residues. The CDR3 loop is CASAPRAGVADTQYF. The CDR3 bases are TGCGCCTCTGCCCCACGAGCGGGAGTGGCAGATACGCAGTATTTT.

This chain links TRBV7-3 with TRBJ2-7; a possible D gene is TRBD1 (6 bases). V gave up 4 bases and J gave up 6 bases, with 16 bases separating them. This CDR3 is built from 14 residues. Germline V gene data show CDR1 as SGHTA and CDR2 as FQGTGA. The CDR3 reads CASSSLGGGSEQYF. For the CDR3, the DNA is TGTGCCAGCAGCTCCCTCGGTGGGGGCTCCGAGCAGTACTTC.

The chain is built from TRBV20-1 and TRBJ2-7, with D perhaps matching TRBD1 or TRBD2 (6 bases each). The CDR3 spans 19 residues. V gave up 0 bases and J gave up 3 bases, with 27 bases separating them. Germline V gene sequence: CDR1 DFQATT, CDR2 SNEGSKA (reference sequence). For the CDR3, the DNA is TGCAGTGCTAGAGATCCAAAGTGGGGATCGGGGGCAGGTCTCTACGAGCAGTACTTC. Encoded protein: CSARDPKWGSGAGLYEQYF.

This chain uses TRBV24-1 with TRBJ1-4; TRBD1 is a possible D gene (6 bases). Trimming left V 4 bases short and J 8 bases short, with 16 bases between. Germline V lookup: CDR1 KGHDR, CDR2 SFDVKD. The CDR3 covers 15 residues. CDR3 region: CATSDTRQAREKLFF. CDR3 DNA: TGTGCCACCAGTGACACTAGACAGGCGAGAGAAAAACTGTTTTTT.

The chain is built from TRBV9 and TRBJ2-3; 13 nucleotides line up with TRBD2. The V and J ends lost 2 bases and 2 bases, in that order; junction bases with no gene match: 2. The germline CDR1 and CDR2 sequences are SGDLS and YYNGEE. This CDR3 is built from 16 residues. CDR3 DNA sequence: TGTGCCAGCAGCGTGGGACTAGCGGGGATCACAGATACGCAGTATTTT. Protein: CASSVGLAGITDTQYF.

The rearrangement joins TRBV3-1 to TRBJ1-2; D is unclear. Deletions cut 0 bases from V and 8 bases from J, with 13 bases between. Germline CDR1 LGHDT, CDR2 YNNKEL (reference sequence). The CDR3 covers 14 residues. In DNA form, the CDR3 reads TGTGCCAGCAGCCAAGAGAAAGGATTGGTAGGCTACACCTTC. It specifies CASSQEKGLVGYTF. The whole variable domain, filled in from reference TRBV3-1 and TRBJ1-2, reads DTAVSQTPKYLVTQMGNDKSIKCEQNLGHDTMYWYKQDSKKFLKIMFSYNNKELIINETVPNRFSPKSPDKAHLNLHINSLELGDSAVYFCASSQEKGLVGYTFGSGTRLTVV.

The CDR3 nucleotides are TGTGCCAGCTCTCGCTCGGGACTAGTGGGAGAGCAGTACTTC. Encoded protein: CASSRSGLVGEQYF. The rearrangement links TRBV18 to TRBJ2-7, with 8 positions matching TRBD2. After removal of 6 bases from V and 7 bases from J, the junction contained 11 bases not matched to a gene. Germline V gene lookup returns CDR1 KGHSH and CDR2 LQKENI. This CDR3 has 14 residues. The full variable domain, in which reference TRBV18 and TRBJ2-7 provide the parts outside the CDR3, is NAGVMQNPRHLVRRRGQEARLRCSPMKGHSHVYWYRQLPEEGLKFMVYLQKENIIDESGMPKERFSAEFPKEGPSILRIQQVVRGDSAAYFCASSRSGLVGEQYFGPGTRLTVT.

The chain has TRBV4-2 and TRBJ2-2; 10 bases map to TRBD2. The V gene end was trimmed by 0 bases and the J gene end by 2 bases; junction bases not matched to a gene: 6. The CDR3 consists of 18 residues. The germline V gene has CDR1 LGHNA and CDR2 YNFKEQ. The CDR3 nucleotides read TGTGCCAGCAGCCAAGATCGTCTAGCGGGGGCTAACACCGGGGAGCTGTTTTTT. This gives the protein CASSQDRLAGANTGELFF.

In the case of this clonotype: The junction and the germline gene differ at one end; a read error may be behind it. CDR3 protein: CAIREAGGTNEQLF. DNA of the CDR3: TGTGCCATCAGGGAAGCGGGAGGAACCAATGAGCAGCTCTTC. The genes are TRBV10-3 and TRBJ2-1; 9 bases line up with TRBD2. Germline V gene sequence: CDR1 ENHRY, CDR2 SYGVKD. The CDR3 sequence is 14 residues long.

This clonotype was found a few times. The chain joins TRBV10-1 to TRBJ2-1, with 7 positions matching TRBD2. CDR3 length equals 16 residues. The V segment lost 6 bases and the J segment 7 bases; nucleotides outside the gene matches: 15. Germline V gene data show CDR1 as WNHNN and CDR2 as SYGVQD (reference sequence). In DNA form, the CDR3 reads TGCGCCAGCAGCCGAGAAGTTGGGAGGGCCCCTAATGAGCAGTTCTTC. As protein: CASSREVGRAPNEQFF.

As DNA, the CDR3 is TGTGCCAGCAGCCTAACCCGAGAGACTAGCGGGAGTGATGAGGAGACCCAGTACTTC. Protein: CASSLTRETSGSDEETQYF. The V and J genes are TRBV7-9 and TRBJ2-5; 12 bases map to TRBD2. The germline V gene has CDR1 SEHNR and CDR2 FQNEAQ (reference sequence). The trim removed 5 bases at V and 5 bases at J, leaving 18 bases unmatched. The CDR3 runs 19 residues.

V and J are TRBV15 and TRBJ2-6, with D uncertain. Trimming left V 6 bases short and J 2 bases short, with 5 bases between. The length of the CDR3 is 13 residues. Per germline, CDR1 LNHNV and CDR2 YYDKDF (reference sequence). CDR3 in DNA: TGTGCCACCAGGCTGGCTGGGGCCAACGTCCTGACTTTC. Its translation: CATRLAGANVLTF. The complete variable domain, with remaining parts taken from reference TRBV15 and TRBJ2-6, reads DAMVIQNPRYQVTQFGKPVTLSCSQTLNHNVMYWYQQKSSQAPKLLFHYYDKDFNNEADTPDNFQSRRPNTSFCFLDIRSPGLGDTAMYLCATRLAGANVLTFGAGSRLTVL.

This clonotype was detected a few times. CDR3 in amino acids: CASGPDMTDTQYF. Here the CDR3 DNA reads TGTGCTAGTGGTCCGGACATGACAGATACGCAGTATTTT. This rearrangement joins TRBV12-5 to TRBJ2-3, with D possibly matching TRBD1 (5 bases). Germline CDR1 and CDR2: LGHNT and FRNRAP. Deletions cut 5 bases from V and 3 bases from J, with 9 bases between. CDR3 length: 13 amino acids.

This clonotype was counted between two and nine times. The CDR3 DNA follows: TGTGCCAGCAGCTTAAGGTCGGAGACCCAGTACTTC. This encodes CASSLRSETQYF. The chain couples TRBV7-2 to TRBJ2-5; D gene uncertain. The CDR3 is made up of 12 amino acids. Germline CDR1 and CDR2: SGHTA and FQGNSA. V shed 2 bases and J shed 5 bases, with 6 bases lying between them.

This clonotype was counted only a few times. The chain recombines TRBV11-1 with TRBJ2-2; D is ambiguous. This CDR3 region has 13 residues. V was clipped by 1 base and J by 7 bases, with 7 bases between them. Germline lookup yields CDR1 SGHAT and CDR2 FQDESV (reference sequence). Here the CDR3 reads CASSLGPLGELFF. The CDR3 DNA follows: TGTGCCAGCAGCTTAGGCCCGCTCGGGGAGCTGTTTTTT.

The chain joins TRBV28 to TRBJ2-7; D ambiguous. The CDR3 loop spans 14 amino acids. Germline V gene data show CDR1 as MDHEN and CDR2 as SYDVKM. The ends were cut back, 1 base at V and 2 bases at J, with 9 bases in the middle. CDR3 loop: CASSLSLPTYEQYF. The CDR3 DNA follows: TGTGCCAGCAGTTTATCCCTACCGACCTACGAGCAGTACTTC.

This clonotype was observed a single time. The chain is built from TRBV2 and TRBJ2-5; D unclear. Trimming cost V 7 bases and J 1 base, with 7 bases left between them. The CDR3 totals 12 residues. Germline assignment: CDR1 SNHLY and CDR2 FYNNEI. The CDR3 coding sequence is TGTGCCAGCAAGAGGTCCCAAGAGACCCAGTACTTC. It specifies CASKRSQETQYF. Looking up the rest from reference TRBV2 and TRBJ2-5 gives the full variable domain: EPEVTQTPSHQVTQMGQEVILRCVPISNHLYFYWYRQILGQKVEFLVSFYNNEISEKSEIFDDQFSVERPDGSNFTLKIRSTKLEDSAMYFCASKRSQETQYFGPGTRLLVL.

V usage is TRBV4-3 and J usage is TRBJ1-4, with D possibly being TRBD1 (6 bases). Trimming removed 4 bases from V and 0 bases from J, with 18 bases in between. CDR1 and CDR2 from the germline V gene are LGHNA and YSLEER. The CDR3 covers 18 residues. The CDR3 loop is CASSPVYQGQPTNEKLFF. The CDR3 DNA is TGCGCCAGCAGCCCTGTTTACCAGGGACAACCAACTAATGAAAAACTGTTTTTT.

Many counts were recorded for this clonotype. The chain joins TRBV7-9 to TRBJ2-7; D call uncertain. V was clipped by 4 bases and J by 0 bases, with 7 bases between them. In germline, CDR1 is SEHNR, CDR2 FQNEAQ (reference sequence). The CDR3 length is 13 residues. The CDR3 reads CASSSSGSYEQYF. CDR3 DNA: TGTGCCAGCAGCTCCTCTGGCTCCTACGAGCAGTACTTC. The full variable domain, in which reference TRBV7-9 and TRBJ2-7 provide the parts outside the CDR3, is DTGVSQNPRHKITKRGQNVTFRCDPISEHNRLYWYRQTLGQGPEFLTYFQNEAQLEKSRLLSDRFSAERPKGSFSTLEIQRTEQGDSAMYLCASSSSGSYEQYFGPGTRLTVT.

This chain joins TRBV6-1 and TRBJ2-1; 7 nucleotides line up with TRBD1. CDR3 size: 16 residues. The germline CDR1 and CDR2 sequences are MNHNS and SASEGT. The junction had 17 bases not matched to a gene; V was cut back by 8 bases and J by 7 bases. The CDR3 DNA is TGTGCCAGCGGGCGAAACCCAAGGGGGCGAGGGAATGAGCAGTTCTTC. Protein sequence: CASGRNPRGRGNEQFF.

The CDR3 is CSVESSGGIETQYF. The CDR3 region has the DNA TGCAGCGTTGAGAGTAGCGGGGGGATAGAGACCCAGTACTTC. The chain couples TRBV29-1 to TRBJ2-5, with 10 positions matching TRBD2. V shed 3 bases and J 4 bases; nucleotides not matched to a gene: 5. Per the germline V gene, CDR1 is SQVTM and CDR2 is ANQGSEA. The CDR3 consists of 14 residues.

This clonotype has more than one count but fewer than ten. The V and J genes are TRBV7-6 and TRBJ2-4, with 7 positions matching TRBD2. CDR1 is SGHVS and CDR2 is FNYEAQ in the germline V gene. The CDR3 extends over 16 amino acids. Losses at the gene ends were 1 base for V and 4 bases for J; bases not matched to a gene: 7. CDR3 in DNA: TGTGCCAGCAGCTTAGGGGGGGGAGGCCCGAAAAACATTCAGTACTTC. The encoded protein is CASSLGGGGPKNIQYF.

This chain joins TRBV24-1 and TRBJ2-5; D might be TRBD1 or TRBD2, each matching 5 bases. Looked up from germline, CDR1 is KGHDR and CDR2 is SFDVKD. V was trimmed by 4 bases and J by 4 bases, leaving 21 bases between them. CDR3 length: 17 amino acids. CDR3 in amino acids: CATSDPRAGWQGETQYF. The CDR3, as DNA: TGTGCCACCAGTGACCCGAGGGCAGGCTGGCAGGGAGAGACCCAGTACTTC.

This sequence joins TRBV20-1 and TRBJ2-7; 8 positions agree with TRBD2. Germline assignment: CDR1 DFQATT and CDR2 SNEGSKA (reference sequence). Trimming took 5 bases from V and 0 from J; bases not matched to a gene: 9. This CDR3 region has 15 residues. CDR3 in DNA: TGCAGTGCTCGGGGGGCAGCGGGGGACTCCTACGAGCAGTACTTC. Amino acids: CSARGAAGDSYEQYF.

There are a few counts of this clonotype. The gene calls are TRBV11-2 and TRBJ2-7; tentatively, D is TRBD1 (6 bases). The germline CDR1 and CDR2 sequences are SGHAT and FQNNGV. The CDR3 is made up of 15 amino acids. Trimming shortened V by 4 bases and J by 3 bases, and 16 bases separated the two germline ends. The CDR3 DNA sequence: TGTGCCAGCAGCTCCCAAGCAGGGGAAGACTACGAGCAGTACTTC. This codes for CASSSQAGEDYEQYF.

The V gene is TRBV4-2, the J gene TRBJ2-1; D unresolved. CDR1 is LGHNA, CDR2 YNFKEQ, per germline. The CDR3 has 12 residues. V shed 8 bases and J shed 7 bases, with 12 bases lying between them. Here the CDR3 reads CASSDRINEQFF. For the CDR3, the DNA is TGTGCCAGCTCGGACCGCATTAATGAGCAGTTCTTC.

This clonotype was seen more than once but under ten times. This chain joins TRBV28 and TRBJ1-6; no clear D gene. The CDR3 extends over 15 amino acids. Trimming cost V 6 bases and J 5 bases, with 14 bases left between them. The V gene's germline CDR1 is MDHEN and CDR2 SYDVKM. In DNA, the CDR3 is TGTGCCAGCAGGGAAAGGCCGGTGGATAATTCACCCCTCCACTTT. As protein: CASRERPVDNSPLHF. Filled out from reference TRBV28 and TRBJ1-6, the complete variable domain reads DVKVTQSSRYLVKRTGEKVFLECVQDMDHENMFWYRQDPGLGLRLIYFSYDVKMKEKGDIPEGYSVSREKKERFSLILESASTNQTSMYLCASRERPVDNSPLHFGNGTRLTVT.

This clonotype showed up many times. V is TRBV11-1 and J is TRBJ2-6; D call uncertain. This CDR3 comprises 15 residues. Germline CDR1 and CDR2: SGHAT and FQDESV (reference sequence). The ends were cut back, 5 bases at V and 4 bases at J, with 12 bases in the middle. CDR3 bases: TGTGCCAGCAGCGATCCCGCGGCGGGGGCCAACGTCCTGACTTTC. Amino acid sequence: CASSDPAAGANVLTF.

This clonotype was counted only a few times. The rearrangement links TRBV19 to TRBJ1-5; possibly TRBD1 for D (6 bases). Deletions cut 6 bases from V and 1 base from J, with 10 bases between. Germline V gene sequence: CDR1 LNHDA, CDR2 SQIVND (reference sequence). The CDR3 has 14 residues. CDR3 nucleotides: TGTGCCAGTAGGTCCAGGGGAAGCAATCAGCCCCAGCATTTT. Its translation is CASRSRGSNQPQHF. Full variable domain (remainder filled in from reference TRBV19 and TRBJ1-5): DGGITQSPKYLFRKEGQNVTLSCEQNLNHDAMYWYRQDPGQGLRLIYYSQIVNDFQKGDIAEGYSVSREKKESFPLTVTSAQKNPTAFYLCASRSRGSNQPQHFGDGTRLSIL.

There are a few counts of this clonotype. The DNA of the CDR3 is TGTGCCAGCAGACTAAGATCCTCCTACGAGCAGTACTTC. Translated: CASRLRSSYEQYF. J is TRBJ2-7 and V is TRBV6-1, with D uncertain. Trimming cost V 6 bases and J 0 bases, with 9 bases left between them. The CDR3 length is 13 residues. Germline V gene lookup returns CDR1 MNHNS and CDR2 SASEGT.

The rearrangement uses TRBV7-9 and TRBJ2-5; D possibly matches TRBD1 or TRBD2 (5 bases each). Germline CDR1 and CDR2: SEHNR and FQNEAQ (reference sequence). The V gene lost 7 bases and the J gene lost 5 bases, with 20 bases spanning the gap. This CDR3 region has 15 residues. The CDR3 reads CASTEGTDDPETQYF. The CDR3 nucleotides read TGTGCCAGCACCGAGGGGACGGACGACCCTGAGACCCAGTACTTC.

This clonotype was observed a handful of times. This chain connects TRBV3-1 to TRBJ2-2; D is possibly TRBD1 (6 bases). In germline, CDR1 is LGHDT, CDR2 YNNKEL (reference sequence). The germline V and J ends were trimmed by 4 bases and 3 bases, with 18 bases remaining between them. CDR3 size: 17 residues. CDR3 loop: CASSPHWGLGDTGELFF. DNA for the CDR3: TGTGCCAGCAGCCCCCATTGGGGGCTCGGGGACACCGGGGAGCTGTTTTTT.